This T cell receptor beta chain came from a study of CD4 T cells in relation to SARS-CoV-2 and coronaviruses (dated by TCRdb to the early 2020s). About the study as a whole: Across all 12 patients in the convalescent cohort, the median age was nearly 40 years, with a range of about 20 to 80 years. A different, Illumina-based TCR-beta assay was used to sequence expansion assays from other donors in the study. Among the roughly twelve convalescent patients, 8 males and 4 females were included, and two of the subjects were Hispanic. At the level of individual TCR clonotypes, the study measured memory CD4+ T cell crossreactivity between SARS-CoV-2 spike protein and common cold coronavirus spike proteins. Using patient-derived lymphoblastoid cell lines, the shared crossreactive spike epitopes were mapped to their HLA restriction. The Adaptive Biotechnologies TCR-sequencing kit was used to sequence samples from three pre-COVID donors and the naive versus memory experiments, while other data came from Illumina-based sequencing. Broader findings and caveats from the paper: Crossreactive clones showed significantly weaker SARS-CoV-2-driven expansion than monoreactive clones, consistent with antigenic imprinting. Sequencing naive versus memory cells indicated that the assay picks up memory recall responses, not primary responses primed during culture. No donor contributed both pre-pandemic and post-infection samples, which limited tracing the source of pre-existing responses. About 65% of donors had memory CD4+ clonotypes that crossrecognized SARS-CoV-2 and at least one common cold coronavirus spike. Since the crossreactivity analysis centred on spike protein, crossreactivity against other viral proteins was not assessed. The study was constrained by small numbers of patients and of tested TCRs.

Naive and memory CD4+ T cells were separated from cryopreserved PBMCs by first enriching for CD4 and then performing EasySep naive CD4+ T cell enrichment. Ficoll-Paque PLUS gradient centrifugation was used to isolate PBMCs from leukapheresis product or whole blood. The PBMCs went either fresh into the expansion assay or into cryopreservation at -140 degrees C. The QIAamp Micro DNA Kit was used to extract genomic DNA from the CD4+ T cells. Uncultured naive and memory CD4+ T cell DNA received deep-resolution immunoSEQ TCR-beta sequencing. In the original analysis: During preprocessing, nonproductive sequences were discarded, as were any CDR3s that did not begin with C, did not end with F or W, or were shorter than 7 amino acids. Cultured and uncultured naive and memory CD4+ repertoires were searched for CDR3s previously identified as spike- and CEF-reactive. CDR3 homology was measured as pairwise Levenshtein distance, computed with the stringdist R package after trimming three terminal residues from each end. Not all clones reach the TCRdb copy of this immuneACCESS table, which keeps in-frame sequences only. Checked studies attribute under half of the gap to unresolved V genes and leave the rest unexplained. V, J and clone size were drawn from that table, and D and trimming were deduced from the DNA. Here the sample has some 42,000 clones; 88% occur a single time. The ten largest clones add up to roughly a tenth of the sample.

Taken from cysteine to phenylalanine, the CDR3 has 18 residues. Only the CDR3 region is kept as DNA, spanning 54 bases read in frame from base 1. Remarks on this clone: Its antigen is not yet known. The record has no base qualities; no much larger clone is one base away.

Sequencing was done on a sample of memory CD4+ T cells from PBMCs. Read against the paper, the sample's cell subset or site label means: memory (non-naive) CD4+ T cells. The receptor was derived from an adult with COVID-19. The V and J segments used are TRBV21-1 and TRBJ2-7; the DNA was not compared with TRBD2, the D call given in the table. TRBV21-1 has pseudogene status. CDR3 loop: CASSSPPGTSGGDYEQYF. In nucleotide form, the sequence is TGTGCCAGCAGCTCCCCCCCCGGGACTAGCGGGGGAGACTACGAGCAGTACTTC.